The text below deals with one T cell receptor beta chain. This clonotype was counted many times. Its target antigen remains unknown. The sample holds no much larger clone one base away, and base qualities are not on file. According to the germline V gene, CDR1 reads SGHVS and CDR2 reads FQNEAQ. Germline trimming amounts to 5 bases on V and 4 bases on J, with 6 as the count of junction bases outside the gene matches. Measured from the cysteine to the phenylalanine, the CDR3 is 14 residues long. The DNA shown is the 42-base CDR3, in frame from base 1. The data belong to a study of neurological immune-mediated disorders (dated by TCRdb to the late 2010s). Describing the broader study: Peripheral blood TCR-beta repertoires from HTLV-I-associated myelopathy (HAM/TSP) patients, multiple sclerosis patients and healthy controls were compared by UMI-based sequencing. Longitudinal samples, technical triplicates and paired sorted CD4+ and CD8+ T-cell subsets, alongside PBMC samples, were included among the approximately 110 TCR-beta libraries. Of the 68 subjects in the cohort, some 15 were HAM/TSP patients, some 35 were multiple sclerosis patients, and about 20 were healthy controls.

The study at large found these results: TCR clonal expansion was highest in HAM/TSP patients and lowest in MS patients, with MS patients falling below even healthy controls. Expanded clones from different subjects shared no identical CDR3 amino acid sequences, which suggests that TCR-beta repertoires were private in all groups.

For the unsorted PBMC libraries, 2 million PBMCs were stored in RNAlater at -80 degrees C until RNA extraction and were used to generate the libraries. Peripheral blood underwent Ficoll-Hypaque density gradient centrifugation to isolate PBMCs, which were then cryopreserved in liquid nitrogen. cDNA synthesis used template-switch 5'RACE with a primer carrying a 10-nucleotide random unique molecular identifier tagging each TCR transcript. Each sequencing run produced over 160 million TCR-beta sequences covering 15-18 subjects. The RNeasy kit was used to extract total RNA. The KAPA Real-time Library Amplification kit was used to amplify TCR-beta VDJ regions with primers for the TCR constant region and the 5'RACE anchor. A first PCR added sample indexes and Illumina adaptors, and a second PCR then raised library yield. After Ampure bead purification, the roughly 650 bp TCR product was size-selected on a 2% E-gel SizeSelection system. Before pooling, libraries had their quality checked on a Bioanalyzer, their concentration measured with Qubit, and their quantity determined with the Kapa Library Quantification kit. Libraries were sequenced paired-end 2 x 150 bp on an Illumina HiSeq 2500. To increase sequence diversity, roughly 24-32% phiX was spiked into each library pool. For the original study's pipeline: The UMI-based MiGEC pipeline processed quality-filtered reads and removed over 85% of raw TCR sequences during error correction. VDJ genes were aligned to IMGT germline references, and clonotypes were defined by unique CDR3 amino acid sequence plus V-J genes. Clonal expansion, Shannon diversity, and CDR3 relatedness (CalcPairwiseDistances, ClusterSamples) were evaluated with VDJtools, and phylogenetic trees were built with CLCbio workbench. Using coefficient-of-variation modelling across technical triplicates, the study counted a clone as expanded if it had at least 8 unique UMIs. TCRdb reworked the public reads: Q25 trimming with fastp, MiXCR clone assembly, productive beta chains retained. Rows matching on CDR3 protein sequence are summarized as one entry with the most common DNA and genes. TCRdb's processing, not the authors', yielded these V and J calls. Recorded for this sample are fewer than 25,000 distinct CDR3 sequences; about 10% of them occurred a single time. About 20% of the sample is taken by the ten largest.

Rearrangement joined TRBV7-8 to TRBJ1-2; 8 middle bases align to TRBD1. This sequence was found in an older woman with HTLV-1-associated myelopathy (HAM/TSP). The material sequenced was PBMCs. The DNA is TGTGCCAGCAGCCCCCAAGGACAGGGCTATGGCTACACCTTC. This translates into CASSPQGQGYGYTF.